This T cell receptor beta chain was retrieved from a study of shared clonotypes between healthy human individuals. The naive CD8 population came from CD45RO-negative cells selected for CCR7, without terminally differentiated effector memory CD45RA+ cells. This clone has only one observation. Using about 190 ng DNA, some 30,000 T cell genomes, the sorted-subset replicate PCRs were run. Libraries were prepared by immunoSEQ multiplex PCR; TCRdb keeps only in-frame clonotypes and omits some of them. The sample contains about 2 million clones, about 95% of which appear only once. Trimming took off 3 bases at V and 1 base at J, with 13 bases between the two ends. This CDR3 is built from 16 residues. Germline lookup yields CDR1 PRHDT and CDR2 FYEKMQ (reference sequence).

This receptor was obtained from a man aged 18 to 30 in good health. The material sequenced was naive CD8+ T cells sorted from blood. This rearrangement joins TRBV13 to TRBJ2-4, with D maybe TRBD1 (5 bases). This chain's CDR3 is CASSLRSGLAKNIQYF. As DNA, the CDR3 is TGTGCCAGCAGCTTGAGGTCAGGGCTGGCCAAAAACATTCAGTACTTC.